This T cell receptor (beta chain) was captured in a study of blood T cell repertoires in COVID-19. Here immunoSEQ multiplex PCR was the method, and the copy in TCRdb shows in-frame clones only, minus some. The sample lists 200,000 to 300,000 clones, more than 75% occurring once. Trimming at V came to 5 bases and at J to 8 bases, leaving 1 base not matched to a gene. There are 13 residues in the CDR3. Per germline, CDR1 PRHDT and CDR2 FYEKMQ (reference sequence). The rearrangement links TRBV13 to TRBJ2-1, with TRBD2 identical over 12 bases. The sequenced material came from PBMCs or T cells enriched from blood (not recorded which). The TCR sequence derives from a middle-aged woman with acute COVID-19. CDR3 region: CASSRTSGDEQFF. CDR3 nucleotides: TGTGCCAGCAGCCGGACTAGCGGGGATGAGCAGTTCTTC.